This record looks at one T cell receptor (beta chain) sequence and its context. Per the study methods: How many nucleated cells were present was estimated from reference gene primer amplification. Data came from immunoSEQ multiplex PCR; TCRdb stores just in-frame clones and leaves some out. That table gives V, J and clone size, and the DNA gave D and trimming. This sample yields some 330,000 clones, of which roughly four fifths are seen a single time; about 5.4% belongs to the top ten. Participant age was roughly 18 to 95 years, and participants resided in roughly 25 US areas. Cohort allocation depended upon clinical history that participants reported. Trimming took 4 bases from V and 4 from J, leaving 20 bases between them. This CDR3 is built from 16 residues. The germline gives CDR1 SGHNT, CDR2 YYREEE (reference sequence). This entry is derived from a study of blood T cell repertoires in COVID-19. Study details: In each case, the material was cDNA or gDNA derived from T cells, B-cell-depleted T cells, or PBMCs.

This TCR was sampled from a woman between 45 and 60 years old who had recovered from COVID-19. The material sequenced was PBMCs or T cells enriched from blood (not recorded which). V is TRBV5-4 and J is TRBJ1-1, with D possibly matching TRBD1 (6 bases). The CDR3 region is CASSPKGRGLGTEAFF. The CDR3 DNA reads as TGTGCCAGCAGCCCAAAGGGGCGGGGGCTAGGCACTGAAGCTTTCTTT.